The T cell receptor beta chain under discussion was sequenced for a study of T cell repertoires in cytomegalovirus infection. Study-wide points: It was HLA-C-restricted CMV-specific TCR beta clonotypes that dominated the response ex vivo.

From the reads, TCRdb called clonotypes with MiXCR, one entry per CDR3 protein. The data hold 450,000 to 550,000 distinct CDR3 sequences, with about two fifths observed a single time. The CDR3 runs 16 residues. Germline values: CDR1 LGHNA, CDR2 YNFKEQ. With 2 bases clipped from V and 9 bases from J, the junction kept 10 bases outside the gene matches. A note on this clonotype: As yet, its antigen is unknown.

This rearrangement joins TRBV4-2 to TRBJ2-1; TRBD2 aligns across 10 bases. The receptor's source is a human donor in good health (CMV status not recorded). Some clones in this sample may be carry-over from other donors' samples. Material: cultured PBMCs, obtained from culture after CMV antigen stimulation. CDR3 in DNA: TGTGCCAGCAGCCAACCCAGCGGGGGGGAACGGGGTGAGCAGTTCTTC. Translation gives CASSQPSGGERGEQFF.